This entry lists 6 T cell receptor beta chains sequenced from one sample in a study of siplizumab effects on memory and regulatory T cells. TCRdb keeps only in-frame clones here, not all; method: immunoSEQ multiplex PCR. This sample has around 100,000 clones, with over 90% found just once. Source material: Tregs sorted from blood. The receptors derive from a human donor in good health.

The chain recombines TRBV5-5 with TRBJ2-3, with 8 bases fitting TRBD2. This CDR3 is 15 amino acids long. The germline CDR1 and CDR2 sequences are SGHKS and YYEKEE (reference sequence). V shed 4 bases and J 6 bases; nucleotides not matched to a gene: 10. CDR3 amino acids: CASSAFGGAMDTQYF. The CDR3, as DNA: TGTGCCAGCAGCGCTTTCGGGGGGGCCATGGATACGCAGTATTTT.

The chain uses TRBV5-1 and TRBJ1-1; no clear D. V was trimmed by 4 bases and J by 6 bases, leaving 19 bases between them. CDR1 SGHRS and CDR2 YFSETQ come from the germline V gene. CDR3 length equals 15 residues. In DNA, the CDR3 is TGCGCCAGCAGCCCCAGCCCTAAAAGGGTCGCTGAAGCTTTCTTT. Its protein is CASSPSPKRVAEAFF.

The chain recombines TRBV6-6 with TRBJ1-1; 7 bases are a match to TRBD1. The trim removed 5 bases at V and 4 bases at J, leaving 13 bases unmatched. The CDR3 runs 16 residues. Germline V gene lookup returns CDR1 MNHNY and CDR2 SVGAGI (reference sequence). The CDR3 nucleotides are TGTGCCAGCAGTGACTTTGCCAGGGGGTATAGCACTGAAGCTTTCTTT. It specifies CASSDFARGYSTEAFF.

This clone was seen just once. This sequence joins TRBV6-1 and TRBJ2-7; 10 bases fit TRBD1. V lost 8 bases, J lost 5 bases, and 9 bases stayed unmatched. The CDR3 spans 14 residues. Germline lookup yields CDR1 MNHNS and CDR2 SASEGT. The CDR3 DNA reads as TGTGCCAGCCGACCGGGACAGGGGCCCCACGAGCAGTACTTC. It yields the protein CASRPGQGPHEQYF.

The V and J genes are TRBV6-1 and TRBJ1-3, with D possibly being TRBD1 (5 bases). Germline CDR1 MNHNS, CDR2 SASEGT. This CDR3 is 15 amino acids long. The V and J ends lost 6 bases and 1 base respectively, with 13 bases between them. The CDR3 loop is CASSPTGVSGNTIYF. CDR3 nucleotide sequence: TGTGCCAGCAGCCCCACAGGAGTGTCTGGAAACACCATATATTTT.

The chain couples TRBV4-1 to TRBJ1-2, with a possible D match to TRBD1 (5 bases). The CDR3 runs to 14 residues. CDR1 is MGHRA and CDR2 is YSYEKL in the germline V gene. Trimming took 0 bases from V and 8 from J, leaving 13 bases between them. CDR3 in DNA: TGCGCCAGCAGCCAAGAGAAGGTTGGGGGGGGCTACACCTTC. It yields the protein CASSQEKVGGGYTF.